This T cell receptor (beta chain) was sequenced for a study of T-cell reconstitution after alpha-beta-depleted transplantation in children. Preparation of the TCRbeta library was carried out with unique molecular identifiers. MiXCR, run by TCRdb on the PCR reads, gives a single entry per CDR3 protein. The table lists approximately 240,000 distinct CDR3 sequences, about a tenth of them singletons. Study-level results: Expanded graft clones numbering several hundred reportedly gave rise to alpha-beta T cells about two months after transplant. A year post-transplant, T-cell counts and diversity derived mostly from newly produced T cells.

This clonotype was seen ten or more times. Antigen: not known. Germline lookup yields CDR1 MNHNS and CDR2 SASEGT. CDR3 length equals 17 residues. V was pared by 7 bases and J by 6 bases, with 15 bases of the junction left unmatched. Here the sequenced sample was PBMCs, taken before TCRalphabeta/CD19-depleted stem cell transplant. The TCR was taken from a child under two years old with acute myeloid leukemia, due to receive a stem cell transplant. This chain links TRBV6-1 with TRBJ2-2, with 9 bases matching TRBD1. CDR3: CASNQLLGTGYAGELFF. DNA of the CDR3: TGTGCCAGCAATCAGCTCCTCGGGACAGGGTACGCCGGGGAGCTGTTTTTT.